Listed below are T cell receptor beta chains from one sample, sequenced in a study of T cells after yellow fever vaccination. A single record per CDR3 protein comes from TCRdb applying MiXCR to the 5' RACE reads. The data hold some 9,300 distinct CDR3 sequences, with more than 4% observed a single time. This specimen consisted of PBMCs, either bulk or a sorted T-cell subset (CD4+, CD8+, memory, or dextramer-sorted; not recorded which), obtained around 15 days after the first yellow fever vaccination. The source is a man aged 18 to 29 who received the YFV17D yellow fever vaccine. Both conserved end residues are part of each CDR3. Each record gives: J gene, V gene, CDR3 protein.

TRBJ2-5	TRBV7-8	CASSLSETQYF
TRBJ2-2	TRBV6-4	CASSGRQGANTGELFF
TRBJ2-7	TRBV12-3/TRBV12-4	CASSLELEGLEQYF
TRBJ1-3	TRBV20-1	CSASLTGFGNTIYF
TRBJ2-3	TRBV4-3	CASSSSLGRGRGTNTQYF
TRBJ2-1	TRBV18	CASSPRADEQFF
TRBJ2-3	TRBV5-1	CASSLSSGTDTQYF
TRBJ1-2	TRBV4-2	CASSQSTNYGYTF
TRBJ2-3	TRBV7-9	CASSEGLGIVTDTQYF
TRBJ2-7	TRBV29-1	CSVVWDYEQYF
TRBJ2-2	TRBV11-3	CASSLTGNLGTGELFF
TRBJ2-7	TRBV30	CAWTDAYEQYF
TRBJ2-5	TRBV18	CASSAQQGQETQYF
TRBJ2-5	TRBV5-1	CASSLGDRDQETQYF
TRBJ1-6	TRBV9	CASSADEGTYNSPLHF
TRBJ1-6	TRBV7-9	CASSLQGNTPLHF
TRBJ1-4	TRBV7-2	CASTPSGGAANEKLFF
TRBJ1-2	TRBV7-2	CASSLDSSYGYTF
TRBJ2-1	TRBV5-1	CASAGTSGMGEQFF
TRBJ1-2	TRBV5-1	CASTREGTNYGYTF
TRBJ2-5	TRBV7-8	CASSLMTGEETQYF
TRBJ1-6	TRBV7-2	CASSYGGSYNSPLHF
TRBJ2-2	TRBV5-5	CASSLGIFSGELFF
TRBJ2-7	TRBV12-3/TRBV12-4	CASSSPHIDGSYEQYF
TRBJ2-5	TRBV4-3	CASSQDWSRARPQETQYF
TRBJ2-3	TRBV5-6	CASGQLSTDTQYF
TRBJ1-2	TRBV12-3/TRBV12-4	CASSLRQGRASGYTF
TRBJ2-5	TRBV4-2	CASSPGETQYF
TRBJ2-5	TRBV12-3/TRBV12-4	CASSFGGTIQETQYF
TRBJ2-5	TRBV25-1	CASSEGGAQYF
TRBJ1-2	TRBV11-1	CASSLIKGRVNYGYTF
TRBJ2-1	TRBV7-9	CASSLELAGEIYNEQFF
TRBJ2-2	TRBV7-2	CASSLYSTGELFF
TRBJ2-3	TRBV7-3	CASSGGRSDTQYF
TRBJ2-2	TRBV10-3	CAIKPGTGELFF
TRBJ2-1	TRBV2	CASSDQFRDRTQSGFF
TRBJ1-5	TRBV7-2	CASSRPFQPQHF
TRBJ2-2	TRBV5-1	CASRSQPSPGELFF
TRBJ2-3	TRBV12-3/TRBV12-4	CASSLHRRPTQYF
TRBJ2-1	TRBV20-1	CSARLAGGYNEQFF
TRBJ1-1	TRBV7-2	CASSSRQGGWGEAFF
TRBJ1-2	TRBV18	CASSGLDRLYGYTF
TRBJ1-4	TRBV12-3/TRBV12-4	CASRWTVNEKLFF
TRBJ1-2	TRBV7-6	CASSTRAGNGYTF
TRBJ1-1	TRBV18	CASSPDMNTEAFF
TRBJ2-1	TRBV5-1	CASSLAGLGQFF
TRBJ1-2	TRBV12-3/TRBV12-4	CASSTQGFYGYTF
TRBJ2-1	TRBV11-2	CASSLVSGGIVNEQFF
TRBJ2-3	TRBV11-3	CASSPVGADTQYF
TRBJ1-2	TRBV7-2	CASSLVGTGLDDGYTF
TRBJ2-3	TRBV5-1	CASSGAAWADTQYF
TRBJ2-2	TRBV10-3	CAISESLGELFF
TRBJ1-2	TRBV2	CASTREFNYGYTF
TRBJ1-2	TRBV12-3/TRBV12-4	CASRSQGAQYGYTF
TRBJ1-6	TRBV27	CASSFGDIQPLHF
TRBJ1-2	TRBV4-3	CASSRDLAGGYGYTF
TRBJ2-3	TRBV5-4	CASSTPGWRSDTQYF
TRBJ1-3	TRBV12-1	CASSSYPDREVGNTIYF
TRBJ1-5	TRBV2	CASSERSENQPQHF